This entry describes one T cell receptor beta chain. This specimen belongs to a study of blood T cell repertoires in COVID-19. Study-level information: PBMCs, B-cell-depleted T cells, or T cells were the source of the cDNA or gDNA that made up the material.

The germline V gene has CDR1 MNHEY and CDR2 SMNVEV (reference sequence). This CDR3 is built from 13 residues. V was shortened by 3 bases and J by 9 bases, with 12 bases between the two germline ends. Profiling relied on immunoSEQ multiplex PCR, and the TCRdb table lists in-frame clones only, not all of them. The data contain about 110,000 clones, approximately 85% of them singletons. Material: peripheral blood. This clonotype originated in a woman aged 60 to 75 with acute or convalescent COVID-19. The gene calls are TRBV27 and TRBJ2-1; tentative D call: TRBD2 (5 bases). CDR3 nucleotide sequence: TGTGCCAGCAGTTTCGGGGAAGAACTTGAGCAGTTCTTC. Its translation is CASSFGEELEQFF.